A selection of T cell receptor beta chains follows, all from one sample in a study of T cell changes during pregnancy in multiple sclerosis. Libraries were prepared by immunoSEQ multiplex PCR; TCRdb keeps only in-frame clonotypes and omits some of them. This sample carries under 85,000 clones, roughly 90% of them seen once, and the ten largest clones take 9% to 9.5%. The sequenced sample was peripheral blood, obtained after pregnancy. The receptors originated from a female donor in good health, enrolled as a control in a pregnancy study. Each CDR3 is given with its conserved first and last residue. Fields, in order: V gene, clone size, D gene, J gene, CDR3 length, CDR3 protein, CDR3 DNA. D genes are given only for firm matches. Some rows mark clone size as missing; the rest say once, few, many or name a class of expanded clone.

>TRBV19|-|TRBD2|TRBJ2-7|15
CASSMGSGITYEQYF
TGTGCCAGTAGTATGGGTAGCGGGATAACCTACGAGCAGTACTTC
>TRBV28|-|-|TRBJ1-2|14
CASSGSGIGYGYTF
TGTGCCAGCAGTGGATCAGGGATCGGCTATGGCTACACCTTC
>TRBV7-2|-|TRBD2|TRBJ2-7|13
CASSFSGGYEQYF
TGTGCCAGCAGCTTTAGCGGGGGCTACGAGCAGTACTTC
>TRBV14|-|-|TRBJ2-3|13
CASSPSGADTQYF
TGTGCCAGCAGCCCCTCCGGGGCAGATACGCAGTATTTT
>TRBV7-9|-|TRBD1|TRBJ1-1|15
CASRQGTGGLTEAFF
TGTGCCAGCAGACAGGGGACAGGGGGATTGACTGAAGCTTTCTTT
>TRBV5-1|-|TRBD1|TRBJ1-1|14
CASSPGQMNTEAFF
TGCGCCAGCAGCCCGGGACAGATGAACACTGAAGCTTTCTTT
>TRBV19|once|TRBD1|TRBJ2-1|16
CASSIMGQSSYNEQFF
TGTGCCAGTAGTATCATGGGACAGAGCTCCTACAATGAGCAGTTCTTC
>TRBV11-3|-|TRBD1|TRBJ2-7|16
CASSSPRDSIGYEQYF
TGTGCCAGCAGCTCCCCCCGGGACAGCATAGGCTACGAGCAGTACTTC
>TRBV21-1|-|-|TRBJ1-5|18
CASSKEGGENRSNQPQHF
TGTGCCAGCAGCAAAGAGGGGGGGGAGAATCGGAGCAATCAGCCCCAGCATTTT
>TRBV7-9|-|TRBD1|TRBJ1-2|18
CASSDLGTGPYINYGYTF
TGTGCCAGCAGCGACCTAGGGACAGGCCCATATATTAACTATGGCTACACCTTC
>TRBV14|-|-|TRBJ2-3|16
CASSARLPTSIDTQYF
TGTGCCAGCAGCGCCCGACTACCGACGTCGATAGATACGCAGTATTTT